This T cell receptor (beta chain) was observed in a study of cytomegalovirus exposure and HLA in healthy donors. Study at large: Unique TCR beta sequences numbering fewer than 130 million came from around 180 million T cells in an earlier analysis. Study-wide results and caveats: 150 to 200 TCR beta chains were listed as cytomegalovirus-associated. A few CMV-associated chains were confirmed in vitro to be specific for CMV antigens. TCR beta sequences reportedly predicted most subjects' HLA-A and HLA-B alleles accurately.

Germline-derived CDR1 and CDR2 are LNHDA and SQIVND (reference sequence). The CDR3 length is 11 residues. The ends were cut back, 10 bases at V and 4 bases at J, with 10 bases in the middle. This clone was found a few times. Antigen unknown. PCR primers comprised 60 Vbeta and 13 Jbeta primers. Profiling relied on immunoSEQ multiplex PCR, and the TCRdb table lists in-frame clones only, not all of them. The table includes 100,000 to 120,000 clones, approximately 80% detected once. This sequence originates from a man aged 25-40 years in good health and CMV-seropositive. The sequencing input was PBMCs. This rearrangement joins TRBV19 to TRBJ1-2; D remains ambiguous. CDR3 region: CATRGPYGYTF. CDR3 bases: TGTGCCACCCGAGGGCCCTATGGCTACACCTTC.